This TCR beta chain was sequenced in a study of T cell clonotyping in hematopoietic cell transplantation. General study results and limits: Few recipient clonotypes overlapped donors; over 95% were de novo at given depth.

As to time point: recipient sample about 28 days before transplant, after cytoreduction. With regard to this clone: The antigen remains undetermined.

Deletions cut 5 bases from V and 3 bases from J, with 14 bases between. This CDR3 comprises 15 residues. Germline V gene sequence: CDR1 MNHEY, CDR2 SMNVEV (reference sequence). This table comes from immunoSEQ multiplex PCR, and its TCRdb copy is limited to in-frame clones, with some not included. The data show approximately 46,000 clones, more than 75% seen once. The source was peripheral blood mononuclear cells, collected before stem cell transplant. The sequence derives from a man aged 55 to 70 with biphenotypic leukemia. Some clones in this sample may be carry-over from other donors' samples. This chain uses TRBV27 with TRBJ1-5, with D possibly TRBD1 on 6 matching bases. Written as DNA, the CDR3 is TGTGCCAGCAGTCCTCACGGGGGCCCCAATCAGCCCCAGCATTTT. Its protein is CASSPHGGPNQPQHF.